This T cell receptor (beta chain) was sequenced in a study of blood T cell repertoires in COVID-19. Overall study: COVID-19 samples, acute and convalescent, were from the United States, Italy and Spain. Sources were T cells, B-cell-depleted T cells, or PBMCs; the material itself was cDNA or gDNA.

Per the original methods: Scientists estimated how many nucleated cells there were by amplifying reference gene primers. Produced via immunoSEQ multiplex PCR; TCRdb's table is partial and in-frame only. Clone size and the V and J calls come from that table; the DNA yielded D and trimming. The sample holds about 120,000 clones; about 79% are singletons and the top ten take 2.3%. V shed 3 bases and J shed 3 bases, with 12 bases lying between them. The germline CDR1 and CDR2 sequences are SGHTS and YDEGEE. CDR3 length equals 14 residues. The sample comprised peripheral blood. The receptor was derived from a man aged 70 or older with acute or convalescent COVID-19. The gene calls are TRBV5-8 and TRBJ2-5; D may be TRBD1 (6 bases). The CDR3 bases are TGTGCCAGCAGCTCGTGGGGGCAGGAAGAGACCCAGTACTTC. Translated: CASSSWGQEETQYF.